This T cell receptor (beta chain) stems from a study of shared clonotypes between healthy human individuals (dated by TCRdb to about 2020). About the full investigation: Two women and a few men aged 18 to 49 years were included in the cohort. Different laboratories and diverse techniques were used to prepare libraries and sequence TCR repertoires, to increase sequencing depth and limit assay-specific biases. To estimate repertoire size and how much clonotypes are shared between individuals, the study performed deep sequencing of blood TCR repertoires from a handful of healthy adults. Each donor's leukapheresis produced roughly between roughly 0.85 and 9.5 billion PBMCs. For each donor, three plates each were used for CD4 naive and CD4 memory, two plates were used for CD8 naive, and one plate was used for CD8 memory. The research as a whole found: Rarefaction of sorted-subset datasets indicated incomplete sequencing despite the large sequencing depth. Compared with non-shared clonotypes, the clonotypes found in all four sorted-subset donors had higher generation probabilities. Because the study included a small number of donors, the genetic and exposure-history diversity represented was limited. Sampling was restricted to blood, and TCR repertoires in tissues likely differ from the TCR repertoires found in blood. When several donors were compared, the shared fraction of clonotypes was about 5% for naive CD4, around 4% for naive CD8, 2% to 2.5% for memory CD4, and 0.3% to 0.5% for memory CD8. Based on pairwise subsampling, the degree of clonotype sharing among donors was expected to be affected by sequencing depth. Larger estimated clonotype richness was generally found for naive subsets than for memory subsets.

From cysteine to phenylalanine, the CDR3 is 14 amino acids long. The CDR3 DNA has 42 bases and is translated from base 1. Trimming takes 1 base from V and 5 bases from J, and the germline ends sit 14 bases apart. The germline V gene (reference sequence) supplies CDR1 GTSNPN and CDR2 SVGIG. TCR CDR3 regions were amplified from genomic DNA by multiplex PCR using the deep immunoSEQ assay. For each cell subset, the extracted genomic DNA was distributed evenly across all wells of several immunoSEQ 96-well plates, and each plate served as one replicate. Each replicate PCR for sorted subsets received around 210 ng genomic DNA, equal to around 32,000 T cell genomes. Purified libraries were quantified with a Qubit 3.0 fluorometer, sized on a Bioanalyzer 2100, and re-quantified with the KAPA Library Quantification kit. Every immunoSEQ 96-well plate was sequenced on a dedicated single-read 150-cycle Illumina NextSeq 550 flow cell. For the original study's pipeline: Because only junctional sequences without quality scores were contained in the immunoSEQ output, filtering matching that applied to full-length reads could not be performed. Sequences were annotated with PyIR, a Python wrapper for IgBLAST v1.9, and V/J genes and CDR3 were assigned using IMGT germline references. Reads were filtered out if the reads had weak V/J assignments (E-value above 1e-6), no CDR3, stop codons, out-of-frame junctions, or ambiguous translated residues. V3J clonotypes were defined as sequences sharing the same inferred V gene, J gene, and CDR3 amino acid sequence. Percentage overlap between repertoires was computed as shared unique clonotypes divided by the size of the smaller repertoire. RTK rarefaction, the Chao1 estimator, and Recon v2.1 estimates of unobserved clonotypes were used to assess repertoire richness. Generation probabilities were computed with OLGA for all TCRbeta clonotypes obtained by the gDNA method from several donors. In TCRdb, the immuneACCESS table is reduced to in-frame sequences with V and J assigned. These tables do not hold every clone; where another copy was compared, an unresolved V gene accounts for under half, and the others remain unexplained. From that table come the V and J calls and clone size; the DNA was used to work out D and trimming. The sample table holds about 1,800,000 clones, of which roughly 95% were seen once. The ten largest clonotypes hold 0.95% to 1.5% of the sample.

For the CD8 naive samples, CD45RO-negative cells were positively selected for CCR7, yielding a CD45RA+CCR7+ population from which TemRA cells were excluded. The donors were healthy, HIV-negative adults who had no recently reported acute infections or vaccinations. Every donor was a Caucasian adult residing in Nashville, Tennessee, USA. After blood collection by leukapheresis, PBMCs were isolated using Ficoll-Histopaque density gradient centrifugation and then cryopreserved in the vapor phase of liquid nitrogen. Analytical flow cytometry was used to check the purity and quantity of every magnetically sorted T cell population. Each sorted fraction had its genomic DNA isolated and then quantified by UV absorbance on a Nanodrop 2000c. Comments on this clone: Which antigen it targets is not known. No clone much larger than this one lies a single base away; base qualities are absent. Other DNA sequences of this sample code for an identical CDR3.

In this chain, TRBV30 is recombined with TRBJ2-5, with TRBD1 perhaps the D gene, on 8 matching bases. The specimen sequenced was naive CD8+ T cells sorted from blood. In light of the paper, this sample's cell subset or site label describes: CD45RA+CCR7+. The clonotype was recovered from a man younger than 35 in good health. The DNA reads as follows: TGTGCCTGGAGTGGTGGACAGGGAGGGGAGACCCAGTACTTC. Translated, this gives CAWSGGQGGETQYF.